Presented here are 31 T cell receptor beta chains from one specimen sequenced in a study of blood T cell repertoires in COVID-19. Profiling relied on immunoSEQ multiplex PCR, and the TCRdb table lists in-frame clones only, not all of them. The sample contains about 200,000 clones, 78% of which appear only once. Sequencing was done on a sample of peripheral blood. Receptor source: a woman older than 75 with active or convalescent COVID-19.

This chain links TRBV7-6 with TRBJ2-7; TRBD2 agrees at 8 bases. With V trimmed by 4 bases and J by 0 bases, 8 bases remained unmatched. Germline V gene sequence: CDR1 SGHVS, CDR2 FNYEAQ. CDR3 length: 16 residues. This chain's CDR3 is CASSSGGALSSYEQYF. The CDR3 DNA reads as TGTGCCAGCAGCTCGGGGGGGGCCCTGAGCTCCTACGAGCAGTACTTC.

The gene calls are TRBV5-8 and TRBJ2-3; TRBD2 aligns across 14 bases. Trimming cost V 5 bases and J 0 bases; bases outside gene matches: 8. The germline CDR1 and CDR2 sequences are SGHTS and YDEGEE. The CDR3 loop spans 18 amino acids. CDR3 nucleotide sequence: TGTGCCAGCAGTCAGGGACTAGCGGGGGATGCTAGCACAGATACGCAGTATTTT. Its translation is CASSQGLAGDASTDTQYF.

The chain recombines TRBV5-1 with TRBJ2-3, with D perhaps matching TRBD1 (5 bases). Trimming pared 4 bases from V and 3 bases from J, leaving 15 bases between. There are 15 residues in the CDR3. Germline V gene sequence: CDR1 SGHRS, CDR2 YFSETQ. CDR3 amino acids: CASSISLRATDTQYF. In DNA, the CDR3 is TGCGCCAGCAGCATAAGCCTCAGGGCGACAGATACGCAGTATTTT.

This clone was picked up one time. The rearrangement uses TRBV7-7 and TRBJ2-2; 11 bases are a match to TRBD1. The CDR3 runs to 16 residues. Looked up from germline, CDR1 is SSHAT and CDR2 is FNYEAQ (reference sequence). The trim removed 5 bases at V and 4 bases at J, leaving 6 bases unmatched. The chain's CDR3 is CASSDGTGGPTGELFF. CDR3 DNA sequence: TGTGCCAGCAGCGATGGGACAGGGGGTCCCACCGGGGAGCTGTTTTTT.

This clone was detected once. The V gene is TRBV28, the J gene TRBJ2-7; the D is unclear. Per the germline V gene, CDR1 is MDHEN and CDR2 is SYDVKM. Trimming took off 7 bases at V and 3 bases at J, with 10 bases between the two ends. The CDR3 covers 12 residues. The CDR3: CASTYRNYEQYF. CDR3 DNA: TGTGCCAGCACCTACCGAAACTACGAGCAGTACTTC.

The CDR3 loop is CASSPWGDRVKYEQYF. In DNA, the CDR3 is TGTGCCAGCAGTCCCTGGGGAGACAGGGTGAAGTACGAGCAGTACTTC. V and J are TRBV3-1 (or the pseudogene TRBV3-2) and TRBJ2-7; 7 nucleotides agree with TRBD1. The germline CDR1 and CDR2 sequences are LGHDT and YNNKEL (reference sequence). The CDR3 loop spans 16 amino acids. V lost 6 bases, J lost 4 bases, and 15 bases stayed unmatched.

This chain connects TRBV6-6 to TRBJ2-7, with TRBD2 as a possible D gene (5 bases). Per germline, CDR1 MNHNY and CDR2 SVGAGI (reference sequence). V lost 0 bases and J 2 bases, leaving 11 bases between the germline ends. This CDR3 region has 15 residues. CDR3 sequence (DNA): TGTGCCAGCAGTTACTCGGCTAGCACGCCCTACGAGCAGTACTTC. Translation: CASSYSASTPYEQYF.

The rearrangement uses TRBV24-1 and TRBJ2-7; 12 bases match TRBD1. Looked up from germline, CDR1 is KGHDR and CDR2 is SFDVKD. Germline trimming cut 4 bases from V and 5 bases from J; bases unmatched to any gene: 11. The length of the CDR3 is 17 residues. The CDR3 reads CATSDLQPGQGANEQYF. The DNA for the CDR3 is TGTGCCACCAGTGACCTTCAACCGGGACAGGGGGCCAACGAGCAGTACTTC.

DNA for the CDR3: TGTGCCAGCACCCCCTCCGAAAAACTGTTTTTT. The encoded protein is CASTPSEKLFF. The V gene is TRBV5-8, the J gene TRBJ1-4; D remains unclear. Deletions cut 6 bases from V and 8 bases from J, with 8 bases between. The CDR3 consists of 11 residues. The germline V gene has CDR1 SGHTS and CDR2 YDEGEE.

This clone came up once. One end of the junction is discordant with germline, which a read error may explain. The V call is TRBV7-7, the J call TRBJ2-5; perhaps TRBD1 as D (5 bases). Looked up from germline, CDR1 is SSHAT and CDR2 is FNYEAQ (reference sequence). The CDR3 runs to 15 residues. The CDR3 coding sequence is TGTGCTAGCAGCTTAAACAGGCAGTCCCAAGAGACCCAGTACTTC. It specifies CASSLNRQSQETQYF. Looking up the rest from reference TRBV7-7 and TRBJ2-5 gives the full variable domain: GAGVSQSPRYKVTKRGQDVTLRCDPISSHATLYWYQQALGQGPEFLTYFNYEAQPDKSGLPSDRFSAERPEGSISTLTIQRTEQRDSAMYRCASSLNRQSQETQYFGPGTRLLVL.

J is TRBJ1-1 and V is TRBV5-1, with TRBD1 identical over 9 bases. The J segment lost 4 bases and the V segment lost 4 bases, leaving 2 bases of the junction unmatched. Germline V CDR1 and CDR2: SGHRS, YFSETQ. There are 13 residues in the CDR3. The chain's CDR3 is CASSVTGGTEAFF. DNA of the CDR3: TGCGCCAGCAGCGTGACAGGGGGCACTGAAGCTTTCTTT.

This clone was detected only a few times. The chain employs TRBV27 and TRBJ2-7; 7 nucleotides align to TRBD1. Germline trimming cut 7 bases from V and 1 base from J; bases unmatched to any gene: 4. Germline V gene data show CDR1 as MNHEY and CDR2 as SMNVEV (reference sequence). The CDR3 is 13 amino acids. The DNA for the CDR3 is TGTGCCAGCAAGCGACAGGGATCCTACGAGCAGTACTTC. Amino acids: CASKRQGSYEQYF.

The CDR3 nucleotides are TGTGCCAGCAGCGGAGGCTATGGCTACACCTTC. Protein product: CASSGGYGYTF. The chain has TRBV28 and TRBJ1-2; D is unresolved. Germline V gives CDR1 MDHEN, CDR2 SYDVKM. This CDR3 contains 11 residues. Trimming removed 6 bases at V and 4 bases at J, with 6 bases between.

CDR3 protein: CASSWRQGYNEQFF. The CDR3 bases are TGTGCCAGCAGCTGGCGGCAGGGATACAATGAGCAGTTCTTC. The V call is TRBV6-5, the J call TRBJ2-1; D possibly corresponds to TRBD1 (5 bases). Germline CDR1 is MNHEY and CDR2 is SVGAGI. The CDR3 is 14 residues long. Trimming cost V 6 bases and J 4 bases, with 13 bases left between them.

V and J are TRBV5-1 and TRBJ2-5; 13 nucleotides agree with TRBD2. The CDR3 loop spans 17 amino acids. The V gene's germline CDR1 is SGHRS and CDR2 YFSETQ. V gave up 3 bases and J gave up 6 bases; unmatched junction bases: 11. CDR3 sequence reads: CASSSTSGGASLQTQYF. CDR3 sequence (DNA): TGCGCCAGCAGCTCTACTAGCGGGGGGGCATCCCTACAGACCCAGTACTTC.

The CDR3 sequence is CASSPGGWGGGTDTQYF. The CDR3 DNA is TGTGCCAGCAGCCCCGGAGGTTGGGGAGGAGGGACAGATACGCAGTATTTT. The rearrangement joins TRBV11-2 to TRBJ2-3; the D gene is possibly TRBD2 (6 bases). The V and J ends lost 5 bases and 3 bases respectively, with 21 bases between them. The CDR3 length is 17 residues. Germline values: CDR1 SGHAT, CDR2 FQNNGV.

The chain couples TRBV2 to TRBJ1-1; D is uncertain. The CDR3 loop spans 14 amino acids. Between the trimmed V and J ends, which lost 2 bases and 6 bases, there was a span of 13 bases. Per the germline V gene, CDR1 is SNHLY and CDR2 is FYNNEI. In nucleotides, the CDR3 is TGTGCCAGCAGTGAATCCCCTCAACTCCCTGAAGCTTTCTTT. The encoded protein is CASSESPQLPEAFF. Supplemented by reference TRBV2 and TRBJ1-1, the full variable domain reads EPEVTQTPSHQVTQMGQEVILRCVPISNHLYFYWYRQILGQKVEFLVSFYNNEISEKSEIFDDQFSVERPDGSNFTLKIRSTKLEDSAMYFCASSESPQLPEAFFGQGTRLTVV.

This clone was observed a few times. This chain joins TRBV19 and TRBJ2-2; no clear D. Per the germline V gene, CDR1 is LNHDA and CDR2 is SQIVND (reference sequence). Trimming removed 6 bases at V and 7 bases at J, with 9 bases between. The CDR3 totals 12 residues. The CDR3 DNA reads TGTGCCAGTAGAGACACAATCGGGGAGCTGTTTTTT. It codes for CASRDTIGELFF.

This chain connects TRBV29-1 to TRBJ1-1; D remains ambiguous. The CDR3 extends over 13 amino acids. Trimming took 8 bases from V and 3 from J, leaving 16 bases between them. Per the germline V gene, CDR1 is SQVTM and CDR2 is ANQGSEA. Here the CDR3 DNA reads TGCAGCTTGAGCAGCGGGGTTTACACTGAAGCTTTCTTT. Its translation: CSLSSGVYTEAFF.

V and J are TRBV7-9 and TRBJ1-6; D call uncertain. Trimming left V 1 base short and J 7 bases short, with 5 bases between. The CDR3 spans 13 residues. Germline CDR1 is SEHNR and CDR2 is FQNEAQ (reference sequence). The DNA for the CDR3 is TGTGCCAGCAGCTTAGGAGGGAATTCACCCCTCCACTTT. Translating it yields CASSLGGNSPLHF. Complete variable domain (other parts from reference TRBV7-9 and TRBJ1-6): DTGVSQNPRHKITKRGQNVTFRCDPISEHNRLYWYRQTLGQGPEFLTYFQNEAQLEKSRLLSDRFSAERPKGSFSTLEIQRTEQGDSAMYLCASSLGGNSPLHFGNGTRLTVT.

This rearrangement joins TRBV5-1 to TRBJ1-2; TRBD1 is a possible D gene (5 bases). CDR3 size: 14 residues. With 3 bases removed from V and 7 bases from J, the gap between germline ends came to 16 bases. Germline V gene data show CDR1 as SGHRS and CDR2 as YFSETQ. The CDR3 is CASSSTGGRSGYTF. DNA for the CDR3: TGCGCCAGCAGCTCAACAGGAGGGCGAAGTGGCTACACCTTC.

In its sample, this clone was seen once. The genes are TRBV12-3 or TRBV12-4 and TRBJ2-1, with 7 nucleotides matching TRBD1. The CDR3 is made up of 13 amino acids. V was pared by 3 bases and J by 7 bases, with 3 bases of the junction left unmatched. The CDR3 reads CASSFQGVNEQFF. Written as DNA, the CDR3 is TGTGCCAGCAGTTTTCAGGGGGTGAATGAGCAGTTCTTC.

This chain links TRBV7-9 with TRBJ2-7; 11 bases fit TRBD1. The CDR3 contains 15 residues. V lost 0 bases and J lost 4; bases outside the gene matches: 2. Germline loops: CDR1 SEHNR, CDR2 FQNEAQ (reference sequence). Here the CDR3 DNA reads TGTGCCAGCAGCTTAGCCGGGACAGGGGGGTACGAGCAGTACTTC. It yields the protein CASSLAGTGGYEQYF.

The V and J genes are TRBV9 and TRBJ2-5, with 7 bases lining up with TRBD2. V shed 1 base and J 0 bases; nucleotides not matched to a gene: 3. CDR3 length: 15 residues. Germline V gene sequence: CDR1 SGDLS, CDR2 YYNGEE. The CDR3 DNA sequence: TGTGCCAGCAGCGTAAGGAGCGGGAACCAAGAGACCCAGTACTTC. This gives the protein CASSVRSGNQETQYF. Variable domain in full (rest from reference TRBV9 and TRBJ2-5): DSGVTQTPKHLITATGQRVTLRCSPRSGDLSVYWYQQSLDQGLQFLIQYYNGEERAKGNILERFSAQQFPDLHSELNLSSLELGDSALYFCASSVRSGNQETQYFGPGTRLLVL.

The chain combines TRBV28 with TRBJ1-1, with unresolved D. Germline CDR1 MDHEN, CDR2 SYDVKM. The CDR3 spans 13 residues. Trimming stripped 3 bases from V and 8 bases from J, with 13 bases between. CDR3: CASSFEGTDEAFF. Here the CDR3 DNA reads TGTGCCAGCAGTTTTGAGGGCACTGACGAAGCTTTCTTT.

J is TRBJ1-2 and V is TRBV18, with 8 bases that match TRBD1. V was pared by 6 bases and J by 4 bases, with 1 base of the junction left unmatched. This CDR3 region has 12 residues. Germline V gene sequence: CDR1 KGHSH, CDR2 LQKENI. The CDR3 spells CASSDRGYGYTF. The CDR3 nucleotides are TGTGCCAGCTCTGACAGGGGCTATGGCTACACCTTC.

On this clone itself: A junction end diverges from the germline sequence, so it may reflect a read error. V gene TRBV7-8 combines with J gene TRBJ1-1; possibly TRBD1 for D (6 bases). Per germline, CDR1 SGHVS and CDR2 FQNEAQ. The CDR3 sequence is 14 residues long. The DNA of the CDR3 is TGTGCCAGCAGCCCACACGGGGGGGACACCGAAGCTTTCTTT. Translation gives CASSPHGGDTEAFF.

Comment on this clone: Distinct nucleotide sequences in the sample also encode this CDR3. The CDR3 loop reads CATSRDSSYNSPLHF. CDR3 bases: TGTGCCACCAGCAGAGATAGCTCCTATAATTCACCCCTCCACTTT. The rearrangement joins TRBV15 to TRBJ1-6, with no clear D. V was trimmed by 0 bases and J by 0 bases, leaving 3 bases between them. The CDR3 contains 15 residues. From germline, CDR1 is LNHNV and CDR2 YYDKDF (reference sequence).

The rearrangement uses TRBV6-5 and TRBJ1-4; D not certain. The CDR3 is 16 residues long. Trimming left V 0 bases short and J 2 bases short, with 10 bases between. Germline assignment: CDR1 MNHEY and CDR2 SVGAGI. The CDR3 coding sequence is TGTGCCAGCAGTTACTCCCGAAGGAGGACTAATGAAAAACTGTTTTTT. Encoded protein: CASSYSRRRTNEKLFF.

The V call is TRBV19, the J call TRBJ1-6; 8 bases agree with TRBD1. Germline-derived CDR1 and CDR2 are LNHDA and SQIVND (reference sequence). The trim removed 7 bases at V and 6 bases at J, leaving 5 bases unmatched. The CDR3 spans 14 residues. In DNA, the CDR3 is TGTGCCAGTAACCGTGACAGGGGTAATTCACCCCTCCACTTT. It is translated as CASNRDRGNSPLHF.

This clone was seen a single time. CDR3 DNA sequence: TGTGCCAGCAGCCAAGGGACAGGGTGGGGAACGATCTACGAGCAGTACTTC. This encodes CASSQGTGWGTIYEQYF. The chain carries TRBV7-6 and TRBJ2-7, with 9 nucleotides matching TRBD1. This CDR3 is built from 17 residues. The V segment lost 5 bases and the J segment 3 bases; nucleotides outside the gene matches: 14. Per the germline V gene, CDR1 is SGHVS and CDR2 is FNYEAQ.